The subject of this entry is one T cell receptor (beta chain). What it binds is not known. This sample was included in a study of OX40 agonist ivuxolimab in advanced cancers. Looking at the study overall: Checkpoint inhibitors had been given previously to about 38% of patients.

The timepoints at which blood was sampled were baseline, cycle 4 day 1, and cycle 7 day 1. The data were produced by immunoSEQ multiplex PCR, yet TCRdb's version contains in-frame clones alone and is incomplete. The table includes tens of thousands of clones, around nine tenths detected once. Overall study results and limits: Dose levels from 0.1 to 3.0 mg/kg saw CD4+ and CD8+ blood T cells expand clonally by week 6. Normalized T-cell clonal expansion was also low in a subset of nonresponders.

V was pared by 8 bases and J by 2 bases, with 13 bases of the junction left unmatched. CDR1 and CDR2 (germline): MDHEN, SYDVKM. This CDR3 has 17 amino acids. The rearrangement joins TRBV28 to TRBJ1-5, with 9 bases lining up with TRBD1. This TCR was sampled from an adult with an advanced solid tumor such as melanoma, head and neck, liver or kidney cancer. The sequencing here drew on CD4+ or CD8+ T cells sorted from blood, taken in a trial of the OX40 agonist ivuxolimab. CDR3 DNA sequence: TGTGCCAGCTCTCTCGACAGGGGGATCCTCCGCAATCAGCCCCAGCATTTT. The encoded protein is CASSLDRGILRNQPQHF.